The T cell receptor (beta chain) under discussion was sequenced for a study of T-cell reconstitution after alpha-beta-depleted transplantation in children (TCRdb year 2016). Some background on the complete study: Using TCR repertoire profiling, the study quantitatively followed how T-cell immune reconstitution unfolded in children after TCRalphabeta/CD19-depleted allogeneic hematopoietic cell transplantation. Overall study outcomes, separate from this receptor: About two months after transplant, the apparently early recovery of alphabetaT-cell counts reportedly depended on just several hundred clones that had expanded rapidly and came from non-depleted graft cells. The frequencies of hyperexpanded clones fell over the following months, and after one year, T-cell counts and TCRbeta diversity were mostly attributed to newly produced T cells. In some patients, the high TCRbeta diversity seen at day 60 was put down to recipient T cells and intrathymic progenitors that had survived conditioning.

From the cysteine through the phenylalanine, the CDR3 covers 15 amino acids. The entry retains the CDR3 DNA only, 45 bases that are in frame from base 1. Trimming removed 0 bases from V and 9 bases from J; the gene matches leave 7 bases unexplained. From the germline V gene, CDR1 is MGHRA and CDR2 is YSYEKL. Receptor libraries were prepared by PCR. Reads for this sample came from an Illumina HiSeq 2500. TCR libraries were prepared with molecular barcoding, using unique molecular identifiers to normalize TCRbeta repertoire quantification. The public sequencing data were trimmed at Q25 with fastp and processed into clonotypes with MiXCR by TCRdb, which kept only in-frame beta chains. Every CDR3 protein is listed once, alongside the most common genes and DNA of its rows. In all, the sample holds roughly 240,000 distinct CDR3 sequences, and 7.5% to 9.5% of those were seen once. Of the sample, approximately 6.3% is held by the ten largest clones.

This clonotype was picked up many times. Its specific antigen is unknown. It has no much larger one-base neighbor in the sample; base qualities were not kept. According to the study, the label for this sample's treatment or condition signals: allogeneic hematopoietic cell transplantation with graft depleted of TCRalphabeta T cells and CD19 B cells. TCRalphabeta/CD19-depleted allogeneic hematopoietic cell grafts were given to the transplant recipients, all of whom were children. The sequence derives from a male patient aged 10 to 17 who had a stem cell transplant for acute lymphoblastic leukemia, so the T cells may come from the graft donor. The specimen comprised PBMCs, mostly from graft donor cells, sampled 180 days after TCRalphabeta/CD19-depleted stem cell transplant. The chain couples TRBV4-1 to TRBJ2-1; 8 of the junction bases match TRBD2. The DNA sequence follows: TGCGCCAGCAGCCAAGACCGGGGGGGGCCTCGTGAGCAGTTCTTC. This yields the protein CASSQDRGGPREQFF.